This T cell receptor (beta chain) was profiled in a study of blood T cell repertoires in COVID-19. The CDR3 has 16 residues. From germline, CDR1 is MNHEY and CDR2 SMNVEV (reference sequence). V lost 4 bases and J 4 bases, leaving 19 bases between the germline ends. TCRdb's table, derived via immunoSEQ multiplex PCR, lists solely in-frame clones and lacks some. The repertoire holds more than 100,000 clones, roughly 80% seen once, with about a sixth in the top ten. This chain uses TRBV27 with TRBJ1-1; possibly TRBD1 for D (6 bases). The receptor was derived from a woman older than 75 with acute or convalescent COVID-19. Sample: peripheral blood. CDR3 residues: CASSSLPLGGGTEAFF. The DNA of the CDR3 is TGTGCCAGCAGTTCGTTACCCTTGGGAGGGGGCACTGAAGCTTTCTTT.